The 16 T cell receptor beta chains in this list originate from one sample, sequenced in a study of blood T cell repertoires in COVID-19. Some clones are missing from TCRdb's copy, which holds only in-frame ones; the method was immunoSEQ multiplex PCR. The sample lists under 200,000 clones; roughly 84% were seen once. Source material: peripheral blood. The receptor set was obtained from a man aged 60 to 69 who had recovered from COVID-19.

This chain connects TRBV6-6 to TRBJ2-7; 8 bases match TRBD1. Per the germline V gene, CDR1 is MNHNY and CDR2 is SVGAGI (reference sequence). The CDR3 totals 14 residues. With 5 bases clipped from V and 5 bases from J, the junction kept 8 bases outside the gene matches. The CDR3 protein is CASSRRTGLDEQYF. CDR3 nucleotide sequence: TGTGCCAGCAGTAGACGGACAGGGTTGGACGAGCAGTACTTC.

V is TRBV7-9 and J is TRBJ1-1; unclear D gene. The CDR3 is 14 amino acids. The germline CDR1 and CDR2 sequences are SEHNR and FQNEAQ (reference sequence). Trimming removed 1 base at V and 0 bases at J, with 6 bases between. This CDR3 reads CASSLGSLNTEAFF. In DNA, the CDR3 is TGTGCCAGCAGCTTAGGGAGCTTGAACACTGAAGCTTTCTTT. Looking up the rest from reference TRBV7-9 and TRBJ1-1 gives the full variable domain: DTGVSQNPRHKITKRGQNVTFRCDPISEHNRLYWYRQTLGQGPEFLTYFQNEAQLEKSRLLSDRFSAERPKGSFSTLEIQRTEQGDSAMYLCASSLGSLNTEAFFGQGTRLTVV.

This clone was found once. The rearrangement uses TRBV27 and TRBJ2-1; 10 bases align to TRBD2. The CDR3 extends over 18 amino acids. Looked up from germline, CDR1 is MNHEY and CDR2 is SMNVEV (reference sequence). V trimming: 3 bases; J trimming: 7 bases; junction bases outside the gene matches: 15. CDR3 sequence (DNA): TGTGCCAGCAGTTTGTCGTTCCAGGACCTAGCGGGGGAGAATGAGCAGTTCTTC. This encodes CASSLSFQDLAGENEQFF.

V is TRBV9 and J is TRBJ2-5, with D hard to call. Between the trimmed V and J ends, which lost 2 bases and 1 base, there was a span of 9 bases. The CDR3 length is 14 residues. Germline assignment: CDR1 SGDLS and CDR2 YYNGEE. The DNA of the CDR3 is TGTGCCAGCAGCGTCACCGGGTCCCAAGAGACCCAGTACTTC. This codes for CASSVTGSQETQYF. Supplemented by reference TRBV9 and TRBJ2-5, the full variable domain reads DSGVTQTPKHLITATGQRVTLRCSPRSGDLSVYWYQQSLDQGLQFLIQYYNGEERAKGNILERFSAQQFPDLHSELNLSSLELGDSALYFCASSVTGSQETQYFGPGTRLLVL.

The CDR3 here is CASSSFDRGRSPLHF. Written as DNA, the CDR3 is TGTGCCAGCAGTTCCTTCGACAGGGGTCGATCACCCCTCCACTTT. The chain carries TRBV6-2 or TRBV6-3 and TRBJ1-6; 8 bases line up with TRBD1. The V segment lost 4 bases and the J segment 10 bases; nucleotides outside the gene matches: 9. The V gene's germline CDR1 is MNHEY and CDR2 SVGEGT. This CDR3 is 15 amino acids long.

The chain employs TRBV2 and TRBJ1-1, with D perhaps TRBD1 (5 bases). This CDR3 comprises 14 residues. The germline gives CDR1 SNHLY, CDR2 FYNNEI. Trimming shortened V by 8 bases and J by 1 base, and 14 bases separated the two germline ends. The CDR3 here is CASARRQQNTEAFF. The CDR3, as DNA: TGTGCCAGCGCCCGTCGACAGCAGAACACTGAAGCTTTCTTT. The variable domain in full, with the rest retrieved from reference TRBV2 and TRBJ1-1, is EPEVTQTPSHQVTQMGQEVILRCVPISNHLYFYWYRQILGQKVEFLVSFYNNEISEKSEIFDDQFSVERPDGSNFTLKIRSTKLEDSAMYFCASARRQQNTEAFFGQGTRLTVV.

The chain employs TRBV29-1 and TRBJ2-2; D unresolved. Germline values: CDR1 SQVTM, CDR2 ANQGSEA. Trimming left V 3 bases short and J 1 base short, with 6 bases between. The CDR3 extends over 13 amino acids. The CDR3 DNA follows: TGCAGCGTTGATGGGCAGAACACCGGGGAGCTGTTTTTT. Protein: CSVDGQNTGELFF.

As concerns this clone: An end of the junction differs from the germline gene, which may be a read error. The rearrangement links TRBV30 to TRBJ1-3; 7 bases align to TRBD1. Germline lookup yields CDR1 GTSNPN and CDR2 SVGIG (reference sequence). CDR3 size: 13 residues. The CDR3 sequence: CAWILGGGSTIYF. The CDR3, as DNA: TGTGCCTGGATATTAGGGGGCGGAAGCACCATATATTTT.

The chain recombines TRBV5-8 with TRBJ2-4; D is possibly TRBD2 (5 bases). Per germline, CDR1 SGHTS and CDR2 YDEGEE. The V and J ends lost 2 bases and 0 bases respectively, with 9 bases between them. The CDR3 spans 15 residues. The CDR3 here is CASSLTGVAKNIQYF. The CDR3 region has the DNA TGTGCCAGCAGCTTAACCGGGGTAGCCAAAAACATTCAGTACTTC.

This clone was counted between two and nine times. The chain joins TRBV27 to TRBJ2-4; tentative D call: TRBD1 (6 bases). With 6 bases removed from V and 4 bases from J, the gap between germline ends came to 13 bases. Germline CDR1 MNHEY, CDR2 SMNVEV (reference sequence). This CDR3 is built from 14 residues. The CDR3 sequence is CASSRRTAKNIQYF. CDR3 sequence (DNA): TGTGCCAGCAGCCGACGGACAGCAAAAAACATTCAGTACTTC.

CDR3 loop: CASSTLAGGYNEQFF. CDR3 nucleotides: TGTGCCAGCAGCACCCTAGCGGGGGGCTACAATGAGCAGTTCTTC. This sequence joins TRBV7-2 and TRBJ2-1, with 11 bases aligning to TRBD2. Germline V gene lookup returns CDR1 SGHTA and CDR2 FQGNSA. V lost 5 bases, J lost 3 bases, and 3 bases stayed unmatched. The CDR3 has 15 amino acids.

This chain uses TRBV19 with TRBJ2-1, with D tentatively TRBD1 (5 bases). Germline CDR1 and CDR2: LNHDA and SQIVND (reference sequence). The CDR3 contains 15 residues. The V end lost 5 bases, the J end lost 8 bases, and 19 bases lay between the germline ends. CDR3 residues: CASSREGVFMDEQFF. The CDR3 bases are TGTGCCAGTAGTCGAGAAGGGGTTTTTATGGATGAGCAGTTCTTC.

This rearrangement joins TRBV5-1 to TRBJ1-1; 10 bases line up with TRBD1. Germline V CDR1 and CDR2: SGHRS, YFSETQ. The CDR3 runs 14 residues. V dropped 4 bases and J dropped 4; count of bases not matched to a gene: 4. In DNA form, the CDR3 reads TGCGCCAGCAGCCCAAGGACAGGGGGCACTGAAGCTTTCTTT. Translating gives CASSPRTGGTEAFF.

The J gene is TRBJ1-2, the V gene TRBV6-4; a weak D match, TRBD1 (6 bases). The CDR3 spans 13 residues. From germline, CDR1 is MRHNA and CDR2 SNTAGT. V was shortened by 0 bases and J by 7 bases, with 9 bases between the two germline ends. CDR3 sequence reads: CASSDSGAGGYTF. DNA for the CDR3: TGTGCCAGCAGTGACTCGGGGGCGGGTGGCTACACCTTC.

The rearrangement joins TRBV7-8 to TRBJ1-4; 7 positions agree with TRBD1. The V and J ends lost 2 bases and 8 bases, in that order; junction bases with no gene match: 8. The CDR3 contains 15 residues. Looked up from germline, CDR1 is SGHVS and CDR2 is FQNEAQ. CDR3 sequence (DNA): TGTGCCAGCAGCTTACCAAGGACAGGCCCGGAAAAACTGTTTTTT. Residues: CASSLPRTGPEKLFF.

The chain carries TRBV10-1 and TRBJ2-5, with 11 nucleotides matching TRBD1. Germline-derived CDR1 and CDR2 are WNHNN and SYGVQD (reference sequence). V was pared by 4 bases and J by 5 bases, with 15 bases of the junction left unmatched. This CDR3 has 18 amino acids. The CDR3 protein is CASSGWDRGALRRETQYF. The CDR3 DNA follows: TGCGCCAGCAGTGGATGGGACAGGGGGGCCCTCCGACGCGAGACCCAGTACTTC.